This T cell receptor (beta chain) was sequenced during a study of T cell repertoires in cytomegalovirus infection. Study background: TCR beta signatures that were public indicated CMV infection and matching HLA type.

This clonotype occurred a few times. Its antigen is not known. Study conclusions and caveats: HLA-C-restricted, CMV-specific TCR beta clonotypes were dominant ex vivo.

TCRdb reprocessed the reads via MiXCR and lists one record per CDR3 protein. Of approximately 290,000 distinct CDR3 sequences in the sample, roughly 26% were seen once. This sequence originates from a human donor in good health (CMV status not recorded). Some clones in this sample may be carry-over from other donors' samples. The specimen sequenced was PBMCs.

The CDR3 here is CSARDPGGAGYEQYF. Written as DNA, the CDR3 is TGCAGTGCTAGAGATCCGGGAGGAGCGGGGTACGAGCAGTACTTC. The V and J genes are TRBV20-1 and TRBJ2-7, with 7 positions matching TRBD2. The CDR3 covers 15 residues. The ends lost 0 bases at V and 4 bases at J; junction bases unmatched: 9. Germline V gives CDR1 DFQATT, CDR2 SNEGSKA (reference sequence).